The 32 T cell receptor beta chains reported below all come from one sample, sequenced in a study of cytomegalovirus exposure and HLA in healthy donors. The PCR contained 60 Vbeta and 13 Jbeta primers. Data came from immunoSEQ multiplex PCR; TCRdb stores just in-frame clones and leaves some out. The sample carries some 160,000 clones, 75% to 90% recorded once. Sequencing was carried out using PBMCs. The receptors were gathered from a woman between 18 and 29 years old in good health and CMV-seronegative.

The CDR3 loop reads CASSLVRDTEAFF. Here the CDR3 DNA reads TGTGCCAGCAGCTTAGTCAGGGACACTGAAGCTTTCTTT. This chain links TRBV11-3 with TRBJ1-1; perhaps TRBD1 as D (5 bases). Trimming pared 1 base from V and 3 bases from J, leaving 6 bases between. The length of the CDR3 is 13 residues. CDR1 SGHNT and CDR2 YENEEA come from the germline V gene.

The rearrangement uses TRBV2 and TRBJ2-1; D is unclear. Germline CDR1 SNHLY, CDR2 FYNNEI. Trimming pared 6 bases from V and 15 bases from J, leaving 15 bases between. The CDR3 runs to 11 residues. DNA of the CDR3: TGTGCCAGCAGGGCCGAATTACGTCGGTTCTTC. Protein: CASRAELRRFF.

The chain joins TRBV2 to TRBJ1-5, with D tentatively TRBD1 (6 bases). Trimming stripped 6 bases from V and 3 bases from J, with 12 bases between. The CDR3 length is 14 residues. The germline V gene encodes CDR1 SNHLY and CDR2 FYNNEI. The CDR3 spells CASRITGNNQPQHF. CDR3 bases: TGTGCCAGCAGGATAACAGGGAACAATCAGCCCCAGCATTTT.

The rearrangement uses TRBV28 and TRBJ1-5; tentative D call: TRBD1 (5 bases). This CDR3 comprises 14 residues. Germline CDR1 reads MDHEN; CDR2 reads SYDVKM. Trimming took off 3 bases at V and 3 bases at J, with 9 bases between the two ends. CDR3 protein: CASSFGGVNQPQHF. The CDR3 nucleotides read TGTGCCAGCAGTTTCGGGGGGGTCAATCAGCCCCAGCATTTT.

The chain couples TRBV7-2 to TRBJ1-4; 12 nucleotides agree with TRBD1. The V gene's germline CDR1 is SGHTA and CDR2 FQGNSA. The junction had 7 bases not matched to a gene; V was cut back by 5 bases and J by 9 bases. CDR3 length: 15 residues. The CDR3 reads CASSPPGQGAQKLFF. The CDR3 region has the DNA TGTGCCAGCAGCCCGCCGGGACAGGGGGCTCAAAAACTGTTTTTT.

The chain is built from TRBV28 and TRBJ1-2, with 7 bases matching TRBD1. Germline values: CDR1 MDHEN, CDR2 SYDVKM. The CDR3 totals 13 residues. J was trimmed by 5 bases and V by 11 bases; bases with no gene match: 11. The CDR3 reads CAVWDRVSYGYTF. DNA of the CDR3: TGTGCCGTTTGGGACAGAGTAAGTTATGGCTACACCTTC.

The CDR3 is CASSYSTLDREKLFF. In DNA form, the CDR3 reads TGTGCCAGCAGTTACTCGACCCTGGACAGGGAAAAACTGTTTTTT. The V call is TRBV6-5, the J call TRBJ1-4; 7 bases are shared with TRBD1. This CDR3 contains 15 residues. Per germline, CDR1 MNHEY and CDR2 SVGAGI. The J segment lost 8 bases and the V segment lost 0 bases, leaving 6 bases of the junction unmatched.

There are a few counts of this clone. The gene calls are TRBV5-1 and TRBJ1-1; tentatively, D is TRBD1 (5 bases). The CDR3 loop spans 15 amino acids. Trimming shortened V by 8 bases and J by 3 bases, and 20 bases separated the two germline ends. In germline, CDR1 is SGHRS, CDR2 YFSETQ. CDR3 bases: TGCGCCAGTCACCCTGGGGGGGGGAGTGACACTGAAGCTTTCTTT. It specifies CASHPGGGSDTEAFF.

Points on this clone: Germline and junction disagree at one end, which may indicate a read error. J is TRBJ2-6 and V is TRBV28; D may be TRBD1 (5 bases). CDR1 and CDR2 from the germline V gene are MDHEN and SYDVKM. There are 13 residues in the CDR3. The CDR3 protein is CASRVSGANGLTF. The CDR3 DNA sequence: TGTGCCAGCAGGGTCTCTGGGGCCAACGGCCTGACTTTC.

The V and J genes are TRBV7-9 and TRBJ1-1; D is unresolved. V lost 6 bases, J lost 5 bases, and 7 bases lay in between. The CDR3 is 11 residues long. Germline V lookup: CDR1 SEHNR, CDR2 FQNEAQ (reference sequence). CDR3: CASSWSTEAFF. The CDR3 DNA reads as TGTGCCAGCAGTTGGAGTACTGAAGCTTTCTTT.

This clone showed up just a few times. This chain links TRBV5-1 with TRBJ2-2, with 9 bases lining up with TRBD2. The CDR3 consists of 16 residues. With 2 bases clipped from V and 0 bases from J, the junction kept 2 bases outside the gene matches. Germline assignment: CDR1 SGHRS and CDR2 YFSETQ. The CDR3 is CASSLVAGANTGELFF. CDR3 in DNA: TGCGCCAGCAGCTTAGTAGCGGGGGCGAACACCGGGGAGCTGTTTTTT.

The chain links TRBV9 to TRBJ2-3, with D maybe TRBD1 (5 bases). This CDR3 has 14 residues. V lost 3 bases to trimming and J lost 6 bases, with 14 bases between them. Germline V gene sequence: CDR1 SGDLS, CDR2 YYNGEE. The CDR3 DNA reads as TGTGCCAGCAGCGCTTGGGGCTTGGCGGATACGCAGTATTTT. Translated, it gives CASSAWGLADTQYF.

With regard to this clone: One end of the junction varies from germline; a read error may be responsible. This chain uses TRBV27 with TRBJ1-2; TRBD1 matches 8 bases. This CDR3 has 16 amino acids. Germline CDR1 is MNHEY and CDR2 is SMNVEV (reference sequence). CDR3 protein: CASSISQTGERGGYTF. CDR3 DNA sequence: TGTGCCAGCAGTATATCCCAGACAGGGGAGCGGGGCGGCTACACCTTC.

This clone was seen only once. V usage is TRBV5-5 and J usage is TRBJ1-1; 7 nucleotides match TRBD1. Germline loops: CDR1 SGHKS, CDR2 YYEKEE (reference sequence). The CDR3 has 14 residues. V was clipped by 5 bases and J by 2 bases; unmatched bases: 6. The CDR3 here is CASRLGTANTEAFF. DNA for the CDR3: TGTGCCAGCAGACTGGGGACAGCCAACACTGAAGCTTTCTTT.

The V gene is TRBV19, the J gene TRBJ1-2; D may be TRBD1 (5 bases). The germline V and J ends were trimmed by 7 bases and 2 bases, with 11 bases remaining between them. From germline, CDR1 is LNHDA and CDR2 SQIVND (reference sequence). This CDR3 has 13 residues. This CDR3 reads CASKGSANYGYTF. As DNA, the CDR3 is TGTGCCAGTAAGGGGTCCGCCAACTATGGCTACACCTTC.

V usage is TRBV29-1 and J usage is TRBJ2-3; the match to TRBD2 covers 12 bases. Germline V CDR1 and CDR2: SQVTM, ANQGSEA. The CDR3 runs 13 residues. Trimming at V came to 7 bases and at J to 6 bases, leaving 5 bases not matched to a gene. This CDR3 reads CSARTSGADTQYF. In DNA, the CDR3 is TGCAGCGCTCGGACTAGCGGGGCTGATACGCAGTATTTT.

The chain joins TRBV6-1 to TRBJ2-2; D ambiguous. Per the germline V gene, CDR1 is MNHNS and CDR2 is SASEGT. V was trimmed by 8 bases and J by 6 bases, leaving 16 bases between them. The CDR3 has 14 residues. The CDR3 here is CASEEAPRPGELFF. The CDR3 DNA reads TGTGCCAGCGAAGAGGCTCCCCGTCCCGGGGAGCTGTTTTTT.

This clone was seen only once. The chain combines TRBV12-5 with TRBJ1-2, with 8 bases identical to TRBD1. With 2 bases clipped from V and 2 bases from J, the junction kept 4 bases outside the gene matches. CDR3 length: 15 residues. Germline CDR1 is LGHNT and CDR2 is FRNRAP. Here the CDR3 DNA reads TGTGCTAGTGGTTTGAGACAGGGGTTAAACTATGGCTACACCTTC. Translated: CASGLRQGLNYGYTF.

The CDR3 here is CASALQGDTEAFF. The CDR3 DNA reads as TGTGCCAGCGCCTTACAGGGGGACACTGAAGCTTTCTTT. The chain uses TRBV11-3 and TRBJ1-1, with TRBD1 matching over 8 bases. Germline V gene lookup returns CDR1 SGHNT and CDR2 YENEEA. The CDR3 totals 13 residues. The junction had 5 bases not matched to a gene; V was cut back by 8 bases and J by 3 bases.

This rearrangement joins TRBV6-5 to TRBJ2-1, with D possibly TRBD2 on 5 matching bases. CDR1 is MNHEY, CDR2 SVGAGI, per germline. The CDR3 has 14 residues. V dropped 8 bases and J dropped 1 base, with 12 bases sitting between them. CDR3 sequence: CASLKGGSYNEQFF. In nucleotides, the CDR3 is TGTGCCAGCTTAAAGGGCGGGTCCTACAATGAGCAGTTCTTC.

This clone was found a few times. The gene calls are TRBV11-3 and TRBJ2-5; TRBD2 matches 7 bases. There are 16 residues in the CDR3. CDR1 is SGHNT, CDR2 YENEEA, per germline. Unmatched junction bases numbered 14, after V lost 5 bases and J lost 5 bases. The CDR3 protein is CASSPGRGAIRETQYF. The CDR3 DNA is TGTGCCAGCAGCCCGGGGAGGGGCGCCATTCGGGAGACCCAGTACTTC.

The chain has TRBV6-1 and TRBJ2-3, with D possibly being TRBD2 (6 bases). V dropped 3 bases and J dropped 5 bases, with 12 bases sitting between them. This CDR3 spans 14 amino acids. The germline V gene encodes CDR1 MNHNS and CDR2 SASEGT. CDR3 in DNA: TGTGCCAGCAGTGAGGCGGGGCGGGGAGATACGCAGTATTTT. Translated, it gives CASSEAGRGDTQYF.

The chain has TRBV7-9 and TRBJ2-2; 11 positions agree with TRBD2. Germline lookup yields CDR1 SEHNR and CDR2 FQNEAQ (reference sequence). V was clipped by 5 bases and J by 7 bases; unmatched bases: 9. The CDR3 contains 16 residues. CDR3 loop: CASSPYSGGAGGELFF. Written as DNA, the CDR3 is TGTGCCAGCAGCCCCTATAGCGGGGGGGCTGGCGGGGAGCTGTTTTTT. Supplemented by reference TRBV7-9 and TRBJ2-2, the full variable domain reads DTGVSQNPRHKITKRGQNVTFRCDPISEHNRLYWYRQTLGQGPEFLTYFQNEAQLEKSRLLSDRFSAERPKGSFSTLEIQRTEQGDSAMYLCASSPYSGGAGGELFFGEGSRLTVL.

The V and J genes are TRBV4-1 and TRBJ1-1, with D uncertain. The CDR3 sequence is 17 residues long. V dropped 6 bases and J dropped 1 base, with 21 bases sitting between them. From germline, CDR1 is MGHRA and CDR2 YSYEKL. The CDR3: CASRGSDFSEGNTEAFF. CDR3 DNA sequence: TGCGCCAGCAGGGGATCAGACTTCTCGGAGGGGAACACTGAAGCTTTCTTT.

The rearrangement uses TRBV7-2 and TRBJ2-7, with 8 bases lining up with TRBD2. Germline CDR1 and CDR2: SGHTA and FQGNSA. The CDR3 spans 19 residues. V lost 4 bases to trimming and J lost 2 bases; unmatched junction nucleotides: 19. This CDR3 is CASSSQTSRPSGQPYEQYF. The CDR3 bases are TGTGCCAGCAGCTCGCAAACTTCTCGTCCTAGCGGGCAGCCCTACGAGCAGTACTTC.

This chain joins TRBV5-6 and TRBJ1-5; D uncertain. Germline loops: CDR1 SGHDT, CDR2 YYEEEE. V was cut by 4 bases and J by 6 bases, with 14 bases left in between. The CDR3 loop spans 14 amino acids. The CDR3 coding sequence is TGTGCCAGCAGCCCTGGGCGGGGTGGTCAGCCCCAGCATTTT. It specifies CASSPGRGGQPQHF.

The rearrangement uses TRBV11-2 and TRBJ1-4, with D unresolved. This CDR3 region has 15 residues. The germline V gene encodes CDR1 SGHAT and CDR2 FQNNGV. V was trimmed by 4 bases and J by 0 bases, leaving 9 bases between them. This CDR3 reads CASSYGYSTNEKLFF. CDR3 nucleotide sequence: TGTGCCAGCAGCTACGGGTATTCAACTAATGAAAAACTGTTTTTT.

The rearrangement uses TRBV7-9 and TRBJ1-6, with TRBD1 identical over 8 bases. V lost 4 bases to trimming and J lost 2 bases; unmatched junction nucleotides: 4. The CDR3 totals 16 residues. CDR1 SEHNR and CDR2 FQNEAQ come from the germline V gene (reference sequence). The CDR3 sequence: CASSSGTGTYNSPLHF. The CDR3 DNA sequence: TGTGCCAGCAGCTCCGGGACAGGAACCTATAATTCACCCCTCCACTTT.

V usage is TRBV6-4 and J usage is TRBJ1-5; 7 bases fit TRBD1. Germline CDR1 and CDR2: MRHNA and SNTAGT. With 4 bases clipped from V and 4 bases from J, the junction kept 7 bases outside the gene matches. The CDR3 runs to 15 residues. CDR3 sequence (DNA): TGTGCCAGCAGTGCCGAACAGGGGCGAAATCAGCCCCAGCATTTT. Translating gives CASSAEQGRNQPQHF.

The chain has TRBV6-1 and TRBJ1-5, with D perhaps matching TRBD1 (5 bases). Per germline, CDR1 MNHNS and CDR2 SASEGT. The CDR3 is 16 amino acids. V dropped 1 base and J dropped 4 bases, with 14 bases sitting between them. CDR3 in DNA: TGTGCCAGCAGTGAAGGGATTGGGGCAGGGAATCAGCCCCAGCATTTT. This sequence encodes CASSEGIGAGNQPQHF.

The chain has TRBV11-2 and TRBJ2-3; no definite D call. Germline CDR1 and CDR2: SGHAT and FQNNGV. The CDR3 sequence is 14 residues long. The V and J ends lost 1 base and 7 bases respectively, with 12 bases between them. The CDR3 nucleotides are TGTGCCAGCAGCTTAGGCCCCCCTCAGAATACGCAGTATTTT. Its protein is CASSLGPPQNTQYF.

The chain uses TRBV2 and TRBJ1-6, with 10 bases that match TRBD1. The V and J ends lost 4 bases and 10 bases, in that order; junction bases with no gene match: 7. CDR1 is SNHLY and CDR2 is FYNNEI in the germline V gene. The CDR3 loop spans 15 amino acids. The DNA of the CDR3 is TGTGCCAGCAGTGTAGAGGGACAGGGGAGGTCACCCCTCCACTTT. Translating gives CASSVEGQGRSPLHF.